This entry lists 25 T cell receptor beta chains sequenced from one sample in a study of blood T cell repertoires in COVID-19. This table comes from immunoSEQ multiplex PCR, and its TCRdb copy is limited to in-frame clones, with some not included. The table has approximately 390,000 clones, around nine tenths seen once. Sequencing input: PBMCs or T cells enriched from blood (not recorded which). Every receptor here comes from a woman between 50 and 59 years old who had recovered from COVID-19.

The CDR3, as DNA: TGTGCCAGCAGTTTAGGGGAGCCGATTGGGCAGTACTTC. As protein: CASSLGEPIGQYF. The chain links TRBV28 to TRBJ2-7; maybe TRBD2 (5 bases). Trimming removed 2 bases at V and 9 bases at J, with 14 bases between. This CDR3 has 13 amino acids. Germline V CDR1 and CDR2: MDHEN, SYDVKM. Filled out from reference TRBV28 and TRBJ2-7, the complete variable domain reads DVKVTQSSRYLVKRTGEKVFLECVQDMDHENMFWYRQDPGLGLRLIYFSYDVKMKEKGDIPEGYSVSREKKERFSLILESASTNQTSMYLCASSLGEPIGQYFGPGTRLTVT.

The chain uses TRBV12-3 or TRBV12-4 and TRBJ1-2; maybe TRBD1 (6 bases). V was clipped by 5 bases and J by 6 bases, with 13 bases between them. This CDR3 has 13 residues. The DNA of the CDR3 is TGTGCCAGCAGTACAGGGAGAGGAAATGGCTACACCTTC. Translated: CASSTGRGNGYTF.

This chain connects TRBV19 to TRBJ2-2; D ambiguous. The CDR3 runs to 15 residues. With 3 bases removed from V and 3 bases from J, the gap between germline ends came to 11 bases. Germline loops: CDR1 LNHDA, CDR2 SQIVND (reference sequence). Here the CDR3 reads CASSIIGRYTGELFF. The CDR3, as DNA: TGTGCCAGTAGTATCATTGGCCGATACACCGGGGAGCTGTTTTTT.

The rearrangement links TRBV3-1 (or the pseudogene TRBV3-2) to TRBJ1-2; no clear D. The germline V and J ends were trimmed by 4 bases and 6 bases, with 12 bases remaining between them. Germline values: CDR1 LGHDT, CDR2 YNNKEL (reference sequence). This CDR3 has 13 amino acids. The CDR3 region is CASSPSGIDGYTF. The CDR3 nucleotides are TGTGCCAGCAGCCCCTCGGGGATCGATGGCTACACCTTC.

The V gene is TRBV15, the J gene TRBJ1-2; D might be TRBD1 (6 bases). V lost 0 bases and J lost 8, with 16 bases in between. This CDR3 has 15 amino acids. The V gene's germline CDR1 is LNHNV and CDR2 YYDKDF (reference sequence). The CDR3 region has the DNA TGTGCCACCAGCAGAGATCAGGGGACCGCTAGAGGCTACACCTTC. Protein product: CATSRDQGTARGYTF.

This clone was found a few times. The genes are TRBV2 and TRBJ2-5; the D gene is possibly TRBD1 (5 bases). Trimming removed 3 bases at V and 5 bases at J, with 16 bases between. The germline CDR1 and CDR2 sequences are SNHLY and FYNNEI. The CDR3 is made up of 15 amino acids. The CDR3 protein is CASSEGNQGFETQYF. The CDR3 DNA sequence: TGTGCCAGCAGTGAGGGCAACCAGGGATTCGAGACCCAGTACTTC.

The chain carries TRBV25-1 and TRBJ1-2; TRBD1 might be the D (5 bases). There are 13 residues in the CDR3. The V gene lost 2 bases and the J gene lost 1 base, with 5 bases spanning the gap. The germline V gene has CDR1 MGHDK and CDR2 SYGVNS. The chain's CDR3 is CASSERGNYGYTF. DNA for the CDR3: TGTGCCAGCAGTGAAAGGGGTAACTATGGCTACACCTTC.

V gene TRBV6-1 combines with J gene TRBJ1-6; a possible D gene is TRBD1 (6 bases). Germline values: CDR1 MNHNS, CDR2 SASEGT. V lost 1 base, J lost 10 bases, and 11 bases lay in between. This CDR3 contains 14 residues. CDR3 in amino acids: CASSEEGGYSPLHF. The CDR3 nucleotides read TGTGCCAGCAGTGAAGAAGGGGGTTACTCACCCCTCCACTTT.

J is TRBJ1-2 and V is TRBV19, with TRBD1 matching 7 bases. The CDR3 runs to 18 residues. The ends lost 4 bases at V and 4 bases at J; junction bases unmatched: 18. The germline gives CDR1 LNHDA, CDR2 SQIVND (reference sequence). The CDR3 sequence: CASSTDDLQGPGGYGYTF. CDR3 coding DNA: TGTGCCAGTAGTACCGACGACCTACAGGGGCCCGGGGGCTATGGCTACACCTTC.

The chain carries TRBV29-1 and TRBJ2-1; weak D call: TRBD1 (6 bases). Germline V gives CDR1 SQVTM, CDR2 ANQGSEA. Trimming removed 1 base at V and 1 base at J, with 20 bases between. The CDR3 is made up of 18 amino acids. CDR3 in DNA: TGCAGCGTTGAAGGCCTACCCGACTCAGGGGCATCCTACAATGAGCAGTTCTTC. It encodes CSVEGLPDSGASYNEQFF.

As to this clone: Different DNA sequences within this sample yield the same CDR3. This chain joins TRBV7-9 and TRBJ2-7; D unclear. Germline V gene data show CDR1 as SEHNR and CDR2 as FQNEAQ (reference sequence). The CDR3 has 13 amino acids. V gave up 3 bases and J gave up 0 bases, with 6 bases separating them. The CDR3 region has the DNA TGTGCCAGCAGCTTGCCCGGCTCCTACGAGCAGTACTTC. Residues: CASSLPGSYEQYF.

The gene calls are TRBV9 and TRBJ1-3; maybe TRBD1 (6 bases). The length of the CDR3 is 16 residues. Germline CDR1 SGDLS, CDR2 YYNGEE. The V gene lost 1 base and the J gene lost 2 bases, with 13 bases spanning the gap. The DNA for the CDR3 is TGTGCCAGCAGCGTATCGGCAGGGGAGACTGGAAACACCATATATTTT. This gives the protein CASSVSAGETGNTIYF.

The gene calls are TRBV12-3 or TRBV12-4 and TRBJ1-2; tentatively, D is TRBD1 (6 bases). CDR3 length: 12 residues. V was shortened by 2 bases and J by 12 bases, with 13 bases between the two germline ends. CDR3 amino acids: CASSLNRDPHTF. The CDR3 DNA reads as TGTGCCAGCAGTTTAAACAGGGATCCTCACACCTTC.

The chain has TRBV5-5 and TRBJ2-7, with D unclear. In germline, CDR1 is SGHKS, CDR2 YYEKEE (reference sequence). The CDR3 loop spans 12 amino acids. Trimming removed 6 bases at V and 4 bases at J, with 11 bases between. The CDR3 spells CASTLTFYEQYF. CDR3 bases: TGTGCCAGCACCCTAACCTTTTACGAGCAGTACTTC.

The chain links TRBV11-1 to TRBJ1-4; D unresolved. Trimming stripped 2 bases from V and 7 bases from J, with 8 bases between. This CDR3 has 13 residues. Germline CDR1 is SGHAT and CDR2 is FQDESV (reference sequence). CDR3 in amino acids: CASSLRRGEKLFF. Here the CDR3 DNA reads TGTGCCAGCAGCTTACGCCGCGGTGAAAAACTGTTTTTT.

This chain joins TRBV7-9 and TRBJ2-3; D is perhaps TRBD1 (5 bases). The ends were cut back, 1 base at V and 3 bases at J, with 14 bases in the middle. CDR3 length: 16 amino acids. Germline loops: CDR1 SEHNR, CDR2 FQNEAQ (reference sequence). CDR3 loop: CASSLGAGSVTDTQYF. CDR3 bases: TGTGCCAGCAGCTTAGGGGCAGGGTCGGTTACAGATACGCAGTATTTT.

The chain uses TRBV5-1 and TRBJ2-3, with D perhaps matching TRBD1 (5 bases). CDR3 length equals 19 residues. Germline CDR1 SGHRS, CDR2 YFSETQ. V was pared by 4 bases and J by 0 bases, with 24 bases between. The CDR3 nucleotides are TGCGCCAGCAGCCCGCAGGGTGGCAGGATGGGTCCGAGCACAGATACGCAGTATTTT. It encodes CASSPQGGRMGPSTDTQYF.

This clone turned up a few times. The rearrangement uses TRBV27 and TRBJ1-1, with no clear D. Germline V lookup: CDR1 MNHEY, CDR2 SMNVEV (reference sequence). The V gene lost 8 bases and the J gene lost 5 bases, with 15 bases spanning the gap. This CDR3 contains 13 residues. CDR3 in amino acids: CASRGAGRTEAFF. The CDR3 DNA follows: TGTGCCAGCCGGGGAGCGGGGAGGACTGAAGCTTTCTTT.

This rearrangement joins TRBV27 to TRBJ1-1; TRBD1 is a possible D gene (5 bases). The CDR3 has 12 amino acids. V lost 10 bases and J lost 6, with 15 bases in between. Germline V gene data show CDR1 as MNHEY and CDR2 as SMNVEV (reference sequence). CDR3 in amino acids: CAILMGGSEAFF. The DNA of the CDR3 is TGTGCCATACTCATGGGGGGGTCTGAAGCTTTCTTT.

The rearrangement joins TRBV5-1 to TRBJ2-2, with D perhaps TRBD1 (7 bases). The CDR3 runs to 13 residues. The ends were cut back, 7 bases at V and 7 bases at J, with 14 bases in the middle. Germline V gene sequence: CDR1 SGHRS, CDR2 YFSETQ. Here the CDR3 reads CASAGQRGGELFF. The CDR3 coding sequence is TGCGCCAGCGCGGGACAGCGAGGCGGGGAGCTGTTTTTT.

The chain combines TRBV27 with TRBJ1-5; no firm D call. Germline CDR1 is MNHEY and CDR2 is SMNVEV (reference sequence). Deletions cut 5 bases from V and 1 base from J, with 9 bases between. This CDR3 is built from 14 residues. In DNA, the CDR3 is TGTGCCAGCAGTCCCTTGGCCAGCAATCAGCCCCAGCATTTT. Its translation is CASSPLASNQPQHF.

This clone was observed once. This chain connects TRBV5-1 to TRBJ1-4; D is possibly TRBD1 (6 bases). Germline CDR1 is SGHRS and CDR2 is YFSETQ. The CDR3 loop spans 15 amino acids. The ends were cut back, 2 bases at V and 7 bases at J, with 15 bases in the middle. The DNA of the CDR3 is TGCGCCAGCAGCTTCTCAGGGGATAGAAGTGAAAAACTGTTTTTT. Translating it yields CASSFSGDRSEKLFF.

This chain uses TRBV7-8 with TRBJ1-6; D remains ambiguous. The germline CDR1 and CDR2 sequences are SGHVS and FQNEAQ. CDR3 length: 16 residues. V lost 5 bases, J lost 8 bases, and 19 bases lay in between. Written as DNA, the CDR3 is TGTGCCAGCAGCGAAATCGTAGGAGCTGGTGATTCACCCCTCCACTTT. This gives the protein CASSEIVGAGDSPLHF.

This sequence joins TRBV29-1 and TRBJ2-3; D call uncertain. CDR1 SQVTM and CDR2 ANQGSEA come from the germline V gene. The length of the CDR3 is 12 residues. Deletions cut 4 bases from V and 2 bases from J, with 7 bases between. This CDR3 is CSVVDNTDTQYF. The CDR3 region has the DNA TGCAGCGTTGTCGACAACACAGATACGCAGTATTTT.

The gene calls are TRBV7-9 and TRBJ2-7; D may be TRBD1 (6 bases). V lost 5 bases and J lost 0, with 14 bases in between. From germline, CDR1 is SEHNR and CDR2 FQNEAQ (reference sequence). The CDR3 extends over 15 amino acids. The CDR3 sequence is CASSRLGDTSYEQYF. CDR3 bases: TGTGCCAGCAGCCGACTCGGGGACACCTCCTACGAGCAGTACTTC. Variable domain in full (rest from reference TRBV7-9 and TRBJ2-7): DTGVSQNPRHKITKRGQNVTFRCDPISEHNRLYWYRQTLGQGPEFLTYFQNEAQLEKSRLLSDRFSAERPKGSFSTLEIQRTEQGDSAMYLCASSRLGDTSYEQYFGPGTRLTVT.